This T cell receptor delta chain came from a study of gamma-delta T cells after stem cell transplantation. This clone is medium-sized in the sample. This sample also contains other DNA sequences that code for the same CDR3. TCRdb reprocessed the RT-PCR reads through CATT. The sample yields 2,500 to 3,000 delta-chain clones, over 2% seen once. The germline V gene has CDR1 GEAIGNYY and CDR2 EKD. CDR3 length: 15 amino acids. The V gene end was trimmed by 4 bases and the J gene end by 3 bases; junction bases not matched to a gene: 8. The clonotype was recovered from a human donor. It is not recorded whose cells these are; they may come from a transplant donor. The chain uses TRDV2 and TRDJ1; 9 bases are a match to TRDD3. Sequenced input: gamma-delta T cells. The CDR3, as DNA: TGTGCCTGTGATTCGATGGGGGATAAAGCCGATAAACTCATCTTT. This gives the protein CACDSMGDKADKLIF.